This T cell receptor beta chain emerged from a study of T cells in Graves' hyperthyroidism and ophthalmopathy. Germline V gene data show CDR1 as LNHNV and CDR2 as YYDKDF (reference sequence). V lost 1 base to trimming and J lost 0 bases, with 4 bases between them. This CDR3 contains 14 residues. What was amplified from RNA transcripts were TCR beta CDR3 regions. The HTBI primer set drove a first-round RT-PCR of the TCR CDR3. TCRdb re-analysed the multiplex PCR reads in MiXCR, keeping a single row per CDR3 protein. The table lists hundreds of thousands of distinct CDR3 sequences, about 15% of them singletons, with around 4.5% in the top ten. Many counts were recorded for this clonotype. Its antigen is undetermined. Points from the study as a whole: Blood shared most expanded thyroid clonotypes above 0.001.

Pregnant or lactating patients were excluded, as were those with uncontrolled infection or other autoimmune disease. This sequence originates from a woman between 35 and 50 years old with Graves' ophthalmopathy. The V gene is TRBV15, the J gene TRBJ1-5; D is undetermined. Sequences were obtained from blood. CDR3 in DNA: TGTGCCACCAGCAGAGTGGCTAGCAATCAGCCCCAGCATTTT. Translation gives CATSRVASNQPQHF.